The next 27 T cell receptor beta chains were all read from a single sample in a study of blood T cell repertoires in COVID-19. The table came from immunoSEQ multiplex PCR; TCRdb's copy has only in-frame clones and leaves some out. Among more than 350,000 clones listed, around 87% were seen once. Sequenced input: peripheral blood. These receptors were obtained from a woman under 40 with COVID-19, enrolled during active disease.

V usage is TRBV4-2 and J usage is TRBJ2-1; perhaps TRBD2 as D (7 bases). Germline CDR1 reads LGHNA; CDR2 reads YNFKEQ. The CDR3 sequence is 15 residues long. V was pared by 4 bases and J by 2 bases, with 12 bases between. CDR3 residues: CASSPQGGTYNEQFF. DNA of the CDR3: TGTGCCAGCAGCCCACAGGGAGGGACCTACAATGAGCAGTTCTTC.

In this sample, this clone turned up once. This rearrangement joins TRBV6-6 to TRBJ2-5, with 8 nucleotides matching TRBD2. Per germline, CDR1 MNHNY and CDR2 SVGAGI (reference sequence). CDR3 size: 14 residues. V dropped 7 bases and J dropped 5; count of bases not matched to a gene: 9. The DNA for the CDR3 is TGTGCCAGCATTCCCAGCGGGAGCGGGGAGACCCAGTACTTC. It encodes CASIPSGSGETQYF.

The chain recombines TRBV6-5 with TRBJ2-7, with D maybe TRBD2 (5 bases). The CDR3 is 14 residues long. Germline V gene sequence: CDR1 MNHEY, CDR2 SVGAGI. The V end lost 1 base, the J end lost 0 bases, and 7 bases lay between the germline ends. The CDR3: CASSYWGDSYEQYF. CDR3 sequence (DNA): TGTGCCAGCAGTTACTGGGGAGACTCCTACGAGCAGTACTTC.

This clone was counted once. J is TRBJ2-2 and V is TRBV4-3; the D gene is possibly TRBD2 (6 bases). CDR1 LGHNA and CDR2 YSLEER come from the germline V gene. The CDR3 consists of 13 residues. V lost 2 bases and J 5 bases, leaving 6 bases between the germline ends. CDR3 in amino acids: CASSQSGTGELFF. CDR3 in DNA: TGCGCCAGCAGCCAAAGCGGGACCGGGGAGCTGTTTTTT.

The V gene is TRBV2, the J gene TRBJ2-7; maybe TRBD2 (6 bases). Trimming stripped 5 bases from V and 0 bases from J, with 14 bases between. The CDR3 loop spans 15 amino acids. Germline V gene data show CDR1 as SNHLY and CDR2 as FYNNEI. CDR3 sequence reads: CASSPTSFSSYEQYF. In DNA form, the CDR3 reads TGTGCCAGCAGTCCTACTAGCTTTAGCTCCTACGAGCAGTACTTC.

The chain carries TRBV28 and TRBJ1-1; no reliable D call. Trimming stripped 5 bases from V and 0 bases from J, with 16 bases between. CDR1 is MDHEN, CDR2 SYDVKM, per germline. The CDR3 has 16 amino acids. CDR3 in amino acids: CASSKISRGLNTEAFF. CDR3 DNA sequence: TGTGCCAGCAGTAAAATCTCCCGAGGCCTGAACACTGAAGCTTTCTTT.

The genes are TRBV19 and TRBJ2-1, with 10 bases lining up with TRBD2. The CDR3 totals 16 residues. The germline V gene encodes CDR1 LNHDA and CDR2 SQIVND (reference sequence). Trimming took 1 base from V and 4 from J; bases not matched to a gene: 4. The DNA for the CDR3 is TGTGCCAGTAGTATAGCTGCACTAGCGGGGTACAATGAGCAGTTCTTC. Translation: CASSIAALAGYNEQFF.

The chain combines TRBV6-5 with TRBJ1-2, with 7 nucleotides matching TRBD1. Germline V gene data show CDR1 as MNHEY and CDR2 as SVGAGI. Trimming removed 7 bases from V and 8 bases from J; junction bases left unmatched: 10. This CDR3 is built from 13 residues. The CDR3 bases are TGTGCCAGCACCTCACAGGGGCCGGCGGGCTACACCTTC. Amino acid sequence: CASTSQGPAGYTF.

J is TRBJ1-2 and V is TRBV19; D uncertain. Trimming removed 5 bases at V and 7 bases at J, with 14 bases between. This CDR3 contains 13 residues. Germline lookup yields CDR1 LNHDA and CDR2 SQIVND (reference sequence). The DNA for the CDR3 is TGTGCCAGTAGTGCCCCGGGAACGACTGGCTACACCTTC. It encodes CASSAPGTTGYTF.

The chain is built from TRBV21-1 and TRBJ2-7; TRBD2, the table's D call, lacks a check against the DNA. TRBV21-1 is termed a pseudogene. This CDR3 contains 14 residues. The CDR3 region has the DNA TGTGCCAGCAGCAAAGTTGCGTCCCCCTACGAGCAGTACTTC. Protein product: CASSKVASPYEQYF.

CDR3 amino acids: CASSIGSLSYEQYF. Here the CDR3 DNA reads TGTGCCAGTAGTATCGGGAGTCTCTCCTACGAGCAGTACTTC. The chain recombines TRBV19 with TRBJ2-7; weak D call: TRBD2 (6 bases). Trimming pared 3 bases from V and 0 bases from J, leaving 9 bases between. CDR3 length: 14 residues. Germline loops: CDR1 LNHDA, CDR2 SQIVND (reference sequence).

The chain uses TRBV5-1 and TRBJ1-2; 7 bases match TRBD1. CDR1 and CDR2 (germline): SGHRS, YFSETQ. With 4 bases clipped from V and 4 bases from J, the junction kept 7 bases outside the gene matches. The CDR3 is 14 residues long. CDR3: CASSGDWTGYGYTF. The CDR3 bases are TGCGCCAGCAGCGGAGACTGGACAGGCTATGGCTACACCTTC.

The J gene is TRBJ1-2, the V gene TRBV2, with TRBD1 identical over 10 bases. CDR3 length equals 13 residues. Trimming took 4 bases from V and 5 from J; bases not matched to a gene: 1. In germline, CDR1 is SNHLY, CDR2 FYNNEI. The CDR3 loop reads CASSGGQGYGYTF. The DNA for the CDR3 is TGTGCCAGCAGTGGGGGACAGGGGTATGGCTACACCTTC.

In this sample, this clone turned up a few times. The CDR3 sequence is CASSQEFRSSYNSPLHF. CDR3 nucleotides: TGTGCCAGCAGCCAAGAGTTTCGGAGCTCCTATAATTCACCCCTCCACTTT. The chain carries TRBV4-2 and TRBJ1-6; D remains ambiguous. The length of the CDR3 is 17 residues. From germline, CDR1 is LGHNA and CDR2 YNFKEQ. The V end lost 0 bases, the J end lost 0 bases, and 9 bases lay between the germline ends.

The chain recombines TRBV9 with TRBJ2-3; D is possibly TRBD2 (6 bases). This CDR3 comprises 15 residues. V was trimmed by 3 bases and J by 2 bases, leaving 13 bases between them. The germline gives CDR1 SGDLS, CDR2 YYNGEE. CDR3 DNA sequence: TGTGCCAGCAGCGCGAGTAGCGGCATCACAGATACGCAGTATTTT. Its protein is CASSASSGITDTQYF.

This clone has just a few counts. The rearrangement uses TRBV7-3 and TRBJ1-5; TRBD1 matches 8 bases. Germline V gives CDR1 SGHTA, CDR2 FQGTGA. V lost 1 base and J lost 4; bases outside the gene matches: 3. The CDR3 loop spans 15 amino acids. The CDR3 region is CASSLKQGGNQPQHF. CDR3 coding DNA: TGTGCCAGCAGCTTAAAACAGGGGGGAAATCAGCCCCAGCATTTT.

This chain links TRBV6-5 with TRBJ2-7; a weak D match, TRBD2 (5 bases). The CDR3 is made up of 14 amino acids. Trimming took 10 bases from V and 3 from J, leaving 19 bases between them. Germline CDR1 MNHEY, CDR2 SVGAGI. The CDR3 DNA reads TGTGCCACCGGCCGGGGTGGGCAGGACTACGAGCAGTACTTC. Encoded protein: CATGRGGQDYEQYF.

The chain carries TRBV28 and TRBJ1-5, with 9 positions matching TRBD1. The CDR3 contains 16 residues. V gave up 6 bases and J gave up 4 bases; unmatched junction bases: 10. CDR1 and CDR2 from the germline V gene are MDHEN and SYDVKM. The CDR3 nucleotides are TGTGCCAGCAGGGGACAGGGAACGGAAGGAAATCAGCCCCAGCATTTT. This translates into CASRGQGTEGNQPQHF.

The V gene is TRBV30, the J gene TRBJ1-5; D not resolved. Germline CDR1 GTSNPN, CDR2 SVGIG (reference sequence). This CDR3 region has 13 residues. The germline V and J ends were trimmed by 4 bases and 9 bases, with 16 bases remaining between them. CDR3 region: CAWNGPESGPQHF. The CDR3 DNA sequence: TGTGCCTGGAATGGCCCAGAATCGGGGCCCCAGCATTTT.

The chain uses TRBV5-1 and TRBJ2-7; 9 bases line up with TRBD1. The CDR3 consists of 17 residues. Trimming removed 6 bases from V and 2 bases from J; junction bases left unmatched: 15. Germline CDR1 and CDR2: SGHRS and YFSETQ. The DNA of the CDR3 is TGCGCCAGCAACTCTGGCTGGACCGGGACAGGGACCTACGAGCAGTACTTC. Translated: CASNSGWTGTGTYEQYF.

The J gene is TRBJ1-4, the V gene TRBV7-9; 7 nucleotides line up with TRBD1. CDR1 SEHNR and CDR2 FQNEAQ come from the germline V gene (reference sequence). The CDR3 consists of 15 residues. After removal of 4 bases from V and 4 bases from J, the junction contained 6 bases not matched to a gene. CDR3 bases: TGTGCCAGCAGCTCCCCGGGACAGAGTAATGAAAAACTGTTTTTT. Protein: CASSSPGQSNEKLFF.

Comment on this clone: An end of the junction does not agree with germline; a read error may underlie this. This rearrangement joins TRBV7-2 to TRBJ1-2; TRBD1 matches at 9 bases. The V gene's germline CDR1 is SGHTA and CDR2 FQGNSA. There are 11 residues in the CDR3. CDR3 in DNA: TGTGCCAGCAGCAACCGGGACAGGGCAGCCTTC. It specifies CASSNRDRAAF.

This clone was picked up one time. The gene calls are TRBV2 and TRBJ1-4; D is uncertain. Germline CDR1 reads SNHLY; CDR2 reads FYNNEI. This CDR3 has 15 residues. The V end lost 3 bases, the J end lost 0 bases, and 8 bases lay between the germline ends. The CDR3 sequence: CASSDSSATNEKLFF. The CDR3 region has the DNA TGTGCCAGCAGTGATAGCAGCGCAACTAATGAAAAACTGTTTTTT.

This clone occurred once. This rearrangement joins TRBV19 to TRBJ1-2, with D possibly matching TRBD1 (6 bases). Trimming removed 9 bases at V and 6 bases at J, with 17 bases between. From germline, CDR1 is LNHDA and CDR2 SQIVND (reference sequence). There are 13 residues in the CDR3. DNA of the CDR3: TGTGCCAGCACAGGGCGAGGGGGTAATGGCTACACCTTC. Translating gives CASTGRGGNGYTF.

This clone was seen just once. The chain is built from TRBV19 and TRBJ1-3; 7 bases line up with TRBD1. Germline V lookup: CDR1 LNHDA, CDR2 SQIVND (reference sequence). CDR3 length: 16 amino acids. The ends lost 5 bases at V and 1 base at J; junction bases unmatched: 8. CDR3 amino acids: CASSLGQARSGNTIYF. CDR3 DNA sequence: TGTGCCAGTAGTCTTGGACAGGCCCGGTCTGGAAACACCATATATTTT. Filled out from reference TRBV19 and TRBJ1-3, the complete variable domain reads DGGITQSPKYLFRKEGQNVTLSCEQNLNHDAMYWYRQDPGQGLRLIYYSQIVNDFQKGDIAEGYSVSREKKESFPLTVTSAQKNPTAFYLCASSLGQARSGNTIYFGEGSWLTVV.

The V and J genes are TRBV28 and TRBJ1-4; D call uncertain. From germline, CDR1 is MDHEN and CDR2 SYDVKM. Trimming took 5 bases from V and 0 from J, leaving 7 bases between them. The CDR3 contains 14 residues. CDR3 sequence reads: CASSIGATNEKLFF. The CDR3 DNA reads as TGTGCCAGCAGTATAGGAGCAACTAATGAAAAACTGTTTTTT.

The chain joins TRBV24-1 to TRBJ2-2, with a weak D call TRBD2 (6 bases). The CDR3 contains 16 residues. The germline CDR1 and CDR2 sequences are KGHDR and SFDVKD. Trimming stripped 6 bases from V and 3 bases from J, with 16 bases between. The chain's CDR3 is CATSMGRERDTGELFF. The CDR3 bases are TGTGCCACCAGTATGGGACGGGAGAGAGACACCGGGGAGCTGTTTTTT.